These 3 T cell receptor beta chains came from one sample sequenced in a study of T cell responses to AZD1222 COVID-19 vaccine. TCRdb's copy holds only in-frame clones and misses some; the assay was immunoSEQ multiplex PCR. The data hold some 100,000 clones, with 88% observed a single time. The sequenced sample was peripheral blood, obtained 28 days after the second AZD1222 dose. These receptors all come from an adult who received the AZD1222 COVID-19 vaccine.

The CDR3 loop is CASSLRDYAQFF. The DNA for the CDR3 is TGTGCCAGCAGCTTACGGGACTACGCGCAGTTCTTC. The chain recombines TRBV7-9 with TRBJ2-1; 7 bases map to TRBD2. Germline V gene lookup returns CDR1 SEHNR and CDR2 FQNEAQ (reference sequence). After removal of 2 bases from V and 12 bases from J, the junction contained 4 bases not matched to a gene. There are 12 residues in the CDR3.

This clone showed up just once. J is TRBJ1-1 and V is TRBV19, with D unresolved. The CDR3 contains 13 residues. Trimming removed 3 bases at V and 7 bases at J, with 12 bases between. In germline, CDR1 is LNHDA, CDR2 SQIVND (reference sequence). The CDR3 DNA is TGTGCCAGTAGTATCACAGATATCTTTGAAGCTTTCTTT. It translates to CASSITDIFEAFF.

The genes are TRBV10-3 and TRBJ1-3; TRBD1 might be the D (5 bases). Between the trimmed V and J ends, which lost 0 bases and 0 bases, there was a span of 12 bases. CDR1 and CDR2 from the germline V gene are ENHRY and SYGVKD. This CDR3 is built from 17 residues. CDR3 region: CAISESRGRLSGNTIYF. The DNA for the CDR3 is TGTGCCATCAGTGAGTCTCGGGGACGGCTCTCTGGAAACACCATATATTTT.